This T cell receptor beta chain was found in a study of OX40 agonist ivuxolimab in advanced cancers. In germline, CDR1 is SGDLS, CDR2 YYNGEE. The CDR3 spans 13 residues. V was trimmed by 4 bases and J by 3 bases, leaving 11 bases between them. TCRdb's copy holds only in-frame clones and misses some; the assay was immunoSEQ multiplex PCR. The sample carries 73,000 or so clones, more than 90% recorded once. The chain is built from TRBV9 and TRBJ2-7; D ambiguous. This clonotype originated in an adult with an advanced solid tumor such as melanoma, head and neck, liver or kidney cancer. The source was CD4+ or CD8+ T cells sorted from blood, collected in a trial of the OX40 agonist ivuxolimab. The CDR3 loop reads CASSLTESYEQYF. The CDR3 bases are TGTGCCAGCAGCTTAACAGAGAGCTACGAGCAGTACTTC.